This T cell receptor (beta chain) was profiled in a study of blood T cell repertoires in COVID-19. Study-wide background: Sample material is recorded as cDNA or gDNA derived from T cells, B-cell-depleted T cells, or PBMCs.

Seattle-derived patients entered the study during active infection and were followed longitudinally. Per the original methods: Quantification of nucleated cells was approximated via reference gene primer amplification. Using immunoSEQ multiplex PCR, the repertoire was profiled, and TCRdb retains in-frame clones only, with some absent. That table furnishes V, J and clone size, whereas the DNA furnished D and trimming. Counted here are under 75,000 clones, roughly 84% occurring once; the ten biggest clones make up about 16%. Germline V CDR1 and CDR2: LNHDA, SQIVND (reference sequence). The ends were cut back, 3 bases at V and 4 bases at J, with 14 bases in the middle. The CDR3 length is 15 residues.

The chain carries TRBV19 and TRBJ2-3; the D gene is possibly TRBD1 (6 bases). The sample taken for sequencing was peripheral blood. The TCR originated in a man aged 55 to 69 with COVID-19, enrolled during active disease. DNA of the CDR3: TGTGCCAGTAGTATGGGGGCGGCCTATCCAGATACGCAGTATTTT. Translating it yields CASSMGAAYPDTQYF.